The 26 T cell receptor beta chains below all came from one sample that was sequenced in a study of blood T cell repertoires in COVID-19. This table comes from immunoSEQ multiplex PCR, and its TCRdb copy is limited to in-frame clones, with some not included. This sample carries some 48,000 clones, roughly 87% of them seen once, and the ten largest clones take 3% to 3.5%. The sequenced sample consisted of peripheral blood. All receptors derive from a man aged 45-60 years with active COVID-19.

The rearrangement links TRBV24-1 to TRBJ2-1; D possibly corresponds to TRBD2 (6 bases). This CDR3 comprises 17 residues. V was cut by 5 bases and J by 0 bases, with 16 bases left in between. The germline gives CDR1 KGHDR, CDR2 SFDVKD. This CDR3 is CATSGSPGGSSYNEQFF. The CDR3 DNA reads TGTGCCACCAGTGGTTCCCCCGGAGGGAGCTCCTACAATGAGCAGTTCTTC.

This CDR3 reads CASSRGLLGGVEQFF. The CDR3 coding sequence is TGTGCCAGTAGTAGGGGACTATTAGGAGGGGTTGAGCAGTTCTTC. This chain links TRBV19 with TRBJ2-1, with TRBD2 identical over 7 bases. The CDR3 length is 15 residues. Losses at the gene ends were 4 bases for V and 9 bases for J; bases not matched to a gene: 12. Germline CDR1 is LNHDA and CDR2 is SQIVND (reference sequence).

The V call is TRBV5-1, the J call TRBJ2-5, with TRBD1 matching 7 bases. The germline V gene encodes CDR1 SGHRS and CDR2 YFSETQ. This CDR3 spans 14 amino acids. J gave up 5 bases and V 4 bases, and 8 bases lay outside the gene matches. Here the CDR3 DNA reads TGCGCCAGCAGCCCGACAGGGAGAGACGAGACCCAGTACTTC. The encoded protein is CASSPTGRDETQYF.

The chain uses TRBV3-1 (or the pseudogene TRBV3-2) and TRBJ1-2; unclear D gene. Looked up from germline, CDR1 is LGHDT and CDR2 is YNNKEL (reference sequence). CDR3 size: 12 residues. Trimming shortened V by 2 bases and J by 8 bases, and 9 bases separated the two germline ends. CDR3 bases: TGTGCCAGCAGCCAACGAACGGGGGGCTACACCTTC. Its protein is CASSQRTGGYTF.

This clone came up once. The V and J genes are TRBV29-1 and TRBJ1-5; 8 bases are shared with TRBD1. The CDR3 contains 18 residues. Trimming took 2 bases from V and 1 from J; bases not matched to a gene: 13. Germline CDR1 SQVTM, CDR2 ANQGSEA. The CDR3 bases are TGCAGCGTTGAATTAATCCACAGGGGGGTAGTGAGCAATCAGCCCCAGCATTTT. Translation: CSVELIHRGVVSNQPQHF.

The rearrangement joins TRBV5-6 to TRBJ1-5; D is unclear. V lost 6 bases and J lost 1, with 11 bases in between. The CDR3 runs to 14 residues. Germline lookup yields CDR1 SGHDT and CDR2 YYEEEE. For the CDR3, the DNA is TGTGCCAGCAAGCGACGGGGAAGCAATCAGCCCCAGCATTTT. It translates to CASKRRGSNQPQHF.

V is TRBV7-6 and J is TRBJ2-1; D is unresolved. CDR1 and CDR2 (germline): SGHVS, FNYEAQ. V was cut by 0 bases and J by 1 base, with 13 bases left in between. This CDR3 spans 17 amino acids. The CDR3 coding sequence is TGTGCCAGCAGCTTAGCATTAAACCTAGATTCCTACAATGAGCAGTTCTTC. Translating it yields CASSLALNLDSYNEQFF.

This sequence joins TRBV12-5 and TRBJ2-4; possibly TRBD1 for D (6 bases). In germline, CDR1 is LGHNT, CDR2 FRNRAP. Trimming shortened V by 4 bases and J by 3 bases, and 10 bases separated the two germline ends. This CDR3 spans 14 amino acids. The CDR3 here is CASGSGQGKNIQYF. The CDR3 DNA sequence: TGTGCTAGTGGTTCGGGACAAGGCAAAAACATTCAGTACTTC.

This chain joins TRBV4-1 and TRBJ1-2; D gene uncertain. This CDR3 comprises 15 residues. The V gene lost 0 bases and the J gene lost 5 bases, with 13 bases spanning the gap. CDR1 is MGHRA, CDR2 YSYEKL, per germline. In DNA form, the CDR3 reads TGCGCCAGCAGCCAAGAAGAGGGCAGATATTATGGCTACACCTTC. It specifies CASSQEEGRYYGYTF.

J is TRBJ2-3 and V is TRBV4-3; tentatively, D is TRBD1 (6 bases). The CDR3 spans 18 residues. The V and J ends lost 0 bases and 4 bases respectively, with 20 bases between them. CDR1 and CDR2 from the germline V gene are LGHNA and YSLEER. As DNA, the CDR3 is TGCGCCAGCAGCCAAGATTTTCGTGGTATACAGGGTGCAGATACGCAGTATTTT. Translated, it gives CASSQDFRGIQGADTQYF.

Regarding this clone: Other DNA sequences in the sample encode the same CDR3. The chain couples TRBV5-1 to TRBJ2-7; 8 bases are shared with TRBD2. The V segment lost 5 bases and the J segment 6 bases; nucleotides outside the gene matches: 13. This CDR3 comprises 15 residues. Germline assignment: CDR1 SGHRS and CDR2 YFSETQ. Here the CDR3 DNA reads TGCGCCAGCAGTCCTGGACTAGCAGGGGCGGGCGAGCAGTACGTC. Protein product: CASSPGLAGAGEQYV.

This chain joins TRBV11-1 and TRBJ2-2; 8 bases align to TRBD1. After removal of 5 bases from V and 1 base from J, the junction contained 3 bases not matched to a gene. Germline V gene lookup returns CDR1 SGHAT and CDR2 FQDESV (reference sequence). This CDR3 has 15 amino acids. The CDR3: CASSRQGLNTGELFF. CDR3 nucleotide sequence: TGTGCCAGCAGCCGACAGGGGCTGAACACCGGGGAGCTGTTTTTT.

This sequence joins TRBV19 and TRBJ2-7; 7 bases align to TRBD1. The CDR3 consists of 14 residues. Losses at the gene ends were 6 bases for V and 4 bases for J; bases not matched to a gene: 9. Germline V gene sequence: CDR1 LNHDA, CDR2 SQIVND (reference sequence). The DNA of the CDR3 is TGTGCCAGTAGAAGAGGGGGCATGGAGTACGAGCAGTACTTC. It is translated as CASRRGGMEYEQYF.

The chain joins TRBV9 to TRBJ2-1; 7 nucleotides line up with TRBD2. The CDR3 totals 16 residues. Germline CDR1 SGDLS, CDR2 YYNGEE. V shed 3 bases and J 0 bases; nucleotides not matched to a gene: 6. CDR3 in amino acids: CASSGYGGSSYNEQFF. CDR3 sequence (DNA): TGTGCCAGCAGCGGATACGGGGGGAGCTCCTACAATGAGCAGTTCTTC.

The rearrangement links TRBV5-8 to TRBJ2-1; 7 positions agree with TRBD2. CDR3 length equals 16 residues. V dropped 4 bases and J dropped 4; count of bases not matched to a gene: 11. CDR1 is SGHTS, CDR2 YDEGEE, per germline. CDR3 amino acids: CASSHRLAGLYNEQFF. Here the CDR3 DNA reads TGTGCCAGCAGCCATAGACTAGCCGGTCTTTACAATGAGCAGTTCTTC.

This chain joins TRBV5-4 and TRBJ2-1; 7 bases line up with TRBD1. CDR3 size: 16 residues. The J segment lost 0 bases and the V segment lost 2 bases, leaving 5 bases of the junction unmatched. The V gene's germline CDR1 is SGHNT and CDR2 YYREEE (reference sequence). For the CDR3, the DNA is TGTGCCAGCAGCTTACCACAGGGGAGCTCCTACAATGAGCAGTTCTTC. This gives the protein CASSLPQGSSYNEQFF. Together with reference TRBV5-4 and TRBJ2-1, the CDR3 gives the full variable domain: ETGVTQSPTHLIKTRGQQVTLRCSSQSGHNTVSWYQQALGQGPQFIFQYYREEENGRGNFPPRFSGLQFPNYSSELNVNALELDDSALYLCASSLPQGSSYNEQFFGPGTRLTVL.

The chain couples TRBV10-3 to TRBJ1-1; D might be TRBD1 (5 bases). The CDR3 contains 13 residues. The V gene lost 4 bases and the J gene lost 8 bases, with 14 bases spanning the gap. In germline, CDR1 is ENHRY, CDR2 SYGVKD. The CDR3 DNA follows: TGTGCCATCAGTGTAGAGACAGCGGGCGAAGCTTTCTTT. It yields the protein CAISVETAGEAFF.

The V call is TRBV2, the J call TRBJ2-2; a possible D gene is TRBD2 (5 bases). Germline assignment: CDR1 SNHLY and CDR2 FYNNEI. Trimming stripped 4 bases from V and 7 bases from J, with 22 bases between. This CDR3 comprises 17 residues. The CDR3 protein is CASSVGSLRGLRGELFF. The CDR3 DNA is TGTGCCAGCAGTGTGGGTAGCTTACGGGGTTTACGCGGGGAGCTGTTTTTT.

This rearrangement joins TRBV19 to TRBJ1-3, with D perhaps TRBD1 (5 bases). Germline assignment: CDR1 LNHDA and CDR2 SQIVND (reference sequence). This CDR3 is built from 12 residues. V lost 7 bases, J lost 3 bases, and 7 bases lay in between. CDR3 bases: TGTGCCAGTACTACAGGTGGAAACACCATATATTTT. Amino acids: CASTTGGNTIYF. Supplemented by reference TRBV19 and TRBJ1-3, the full variable domain reads DGGITQSPKYLFRKEGQNVTLSCEQNLNHDAMYWYRQDPGQGLRLIYYSQIVNDFQKGDIAEGYSVSREKKESFPLTVTSAQKNPTAFYLCASTTGGNTIYFGEGSWLTVV.

The chain recombines TRBV18 with TRBJ2-7, with a weak D call TRBD2 (6 bases). Between the trimmed V and J ends, which lost 3 bases and 3 bases, there was a span of 12 bases. This CDR3 is built from 14 residues. The germline gives CDR1 KGHSH, CDR2 LQKENI. The CDR3 sequence: CASSPGGSYYEQYF. Here the CDR3 DNA reads TGTGCCAGCTCACCGGGAGGATCCTACTACGAGCAGTACTTC.

Remarks on this clone: Its ends do not fully match the called genes, so a read error is possible. The chain links TRBV6-1 to TRBJ1-2, with D uncertain. The CDR3 totals 14 residues. Germline CDR1 reads MNHNS; CDR2 reads SASEGT. In nucleotides, the CDR3 is TGTGCCAGCAGCGAAGAAGCGTATCTGGCTGGCTACACCTTC. Translated: CASSEEAYLAGYTF.

The rearrangement joins TRBV29-1 to TRBJ2-5, with D maybe TRBD2 (6 bases). Germline V gene sequence: CDR1 SQVTM, CDR2 ANQGSEA. CDR3 length equals 13 residues. V lost 8 bases and J 3 bases, leaving 16 bases between the germline ends. The CDR3 nucleotides are TGCAGCACGCCGTTGGAGGGGAAAGAGACCCAGTACTTC. The encoded protein is CSTPLEGKETQYF.

V gene TRBV18 combines with J gene TRBJ2-2, with a tentative D call TRBD1 (6 bases). Germline V gives CDR1 KGHSH, CDR2 LQKENI. V was clipped by 4 bases and J by 0 bases, with 18 bases between them. The CDR3 runs to 18 residues. The CDR3 region has the DNA TGTGCCAGCTCACTGAGGAACAGGGTCCAGACGAACACCGGGGAGCTGTTTTTT. Amino acids: CASSLRNRVQTNTGELFF.

This clone has just a few counts. The rearrangement links TRBV27 to TRBJ1-5; D is unclear. Germline V gives CDR1 MNHEY, CDR2 SMNVEV (reference sequence). Trimming pared 3 bases from V and 2 bases from J, leaving 11 bases between. The CDR3 has 15 residues. The CDR3 nucleotides are TGTGCCAGCAGTTTGGCGGGTTCGGGCAATCAGCCCCAGCATTTT. This translates into CASSLAGSGNQPQHF.

V and J are TRBV15 and TRBJ2-5, with 7 nucleotides matching TRBD1. Per the germline V gene, CDR1 is LNHNV and CDR2 is YYDKDF (reference sequence). The CDR3 loop spans 14 amino acids. The V segment lost 1 base and the J segment 5 bases; nucleotides outside the gene matches: 4. The CDR3 DNA follows: TGTGCCACCAGCAGAGCCAGGGGGTTGGAGACCCAGTACTTC. It encodes CATSRARGLETQYF.

The V call is TRBV27, the J call TRBJ2-1, with TRBD2 matching over 12 bases. CDR3 size: 18 residues. Germline V lookup: CDR1 MNHEY, CDR2 SMNVEV (reference sequence). V was clipped by 6 bases and J by 6 bases; unmatched bases: 15. CDR3 protein: CASRVGSSGGGWTNEQFF. The CDR3 DNA is TGTGCCAGCAGAGTAGGGTCTAGCGGGGGGGGCTGGACCAATGAGCAGTTCTTC.